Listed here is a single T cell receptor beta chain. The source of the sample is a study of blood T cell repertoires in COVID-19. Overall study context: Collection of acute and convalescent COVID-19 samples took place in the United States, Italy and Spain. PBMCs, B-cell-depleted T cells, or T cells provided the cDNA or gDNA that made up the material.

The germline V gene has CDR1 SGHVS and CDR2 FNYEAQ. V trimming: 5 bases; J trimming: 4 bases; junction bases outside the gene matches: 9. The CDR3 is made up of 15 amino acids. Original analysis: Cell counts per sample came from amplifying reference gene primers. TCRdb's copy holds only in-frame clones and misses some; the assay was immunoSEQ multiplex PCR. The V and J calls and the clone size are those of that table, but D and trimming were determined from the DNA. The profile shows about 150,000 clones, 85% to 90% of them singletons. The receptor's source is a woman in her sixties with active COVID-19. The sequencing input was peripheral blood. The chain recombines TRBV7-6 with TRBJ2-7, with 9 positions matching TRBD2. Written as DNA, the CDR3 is TGTGCCAGCAGCCGAGCGGGAGGCGGTTTATACGAGCAGTACTTC. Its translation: CASSRAGGGLYEQYF.